This T cell receptor (beta chain) was sequenced for a study of blood T cell repertoires in COVID-19. In the original workflow: Quantification of nucleated cells was approximated via reference gene primer amplification. The repertoire was sequenced with immunoSEQ multiplex PCR; TCRdb's copy has only in-frame clones and lacks some. The DNA was the basis for D and trimming; V, J and clone size are from that table. The profile shows some 130,000 clones, over 75% of them singletons. The CDR3 totals 15 residues. The V and J ends lost 4 bases and 3 bases, in that order; junction bases with no gene match: 6. Per the germline V gene, CDR1 is SEHNR and CDR2 is FQNEAQ (reference sequence).

The receptor's source is a human donor in a cohort sampled during active COVID-19. Sequenced input: peripheral blood. The chain couples TRBV7-9 to TRBJ2-1, with 7 positions matching TRBD2. The CDR3 nucleotides read TGTGCCAGCAGCTACTCTAGCGGAGTCTACAATGAGCAGTTCTTC. It codes for CASSYSSGVYNEQFF.